The 6 T cell receptor beta chains below come from one sample, sequenced in a study of T cells in tuberculosis. Some clones are missing from TCRdb's copy, which holds only in-frame ones; the method was immunoSEQ multiplex PCR. The data contain more than 35,000 clones, roughly 94% of them singletons. Regarding time point: new active TB diagnosis, blood taken before or within 7 days of starting treatment. The specimen comprised PBMCs, sampled at tuberculosis diagnosis. Receptors were obtained from an adult with tuberculosis.

V is TRBV11-1 and J is TRBJ2-7; a weak D match, TRBD1 (6 bases). CDR1 and CDR2 (germline): SGHAT, FQDESV (reference sequence). Trimming shortened V by 3 bases and J by 6 bases, and 12 bases separated the two germline ends. This CDR3 is 13 amino acids long. CDR3 residues: CASSFSGAGEQYF. In DNA form, the CDR3 reads TGTGCCAGCAGCTTTTCAGGGGCCGGCGAGCAGTACTTC.

V usage is TRBV19 and J usage is TRBJ1-6; TRBD1 might be the D (5 bases). CDR1 LNHDA and CDR2 SQIVND come from the germline V gene (reference sequence). This CDR3 comprises 15 residues. V was trimmed by 1 base and J by 10 bases, leaving 14 bases between them. The chain's CDR3 is CASSIAARATSPLHF. For the CDR3, the DNA is TGTGCCAGTAGTATAGCGGCCAGGGCGACCTCACCCCTCCACTTT.

The J gene is TRBJ2-1, the V gene TRBV9; possible D gene TRBD1, 6 bases. V was shortened by 0 bases and J by 15 bases, with 22 bases between the two germline ends. From germline, CDR1 is SGDLS and CDR2 YYNGEE. The CDR3 runs to 15 residues. The CDR3 DNA reads as TGTGCCAGCAGCGTAGATTTAGTGTGGACAGACGTTGTGTTCTTC. It translates to CASSVDLVWTDVVFF.

This rearrangement joins TRBV5-1 to TRBJ2-2; D unresolved. V gave up 0 bases and J gave up 1 base, with 7 bases separating them. This CDR3 comprises 15 residues. The germline V gene has CDR1 SGHRS and CDR2 YFSETQ. CDR3 amino acids: CASSLESRNTGELFF. The CDR3 nucleotides are TGCGCCAGCAGCTTGGAGTCCAGGAACACCGGGGAGCTGTTTTTT.

V is TRBV5-1 and J is TRBJ2-3; TRBD1 aligns across 7 bases. This CDR3 spans 17 amino acids. V gave up 4 bases and J gave up 0 bases; unmatched junction bases: 11. The V gene's germline CDR1 is SGHRS and CDR2 YFSETQ. The DNA for the CDR3 is TGCGCCAGCAGCGGGGGAGTTCGGGACAGTAGCACAGATACGCAGTATTTT. Translating it yields CASSGGVRDSSTDTQYF.

The chain combines TRBV27 with TRBJ2-7; D is perhaps TRBD1 (6 bases). The CDR3 length is 15 residues. Germline V gives CDR1 MNHEY, CDR2 SMNVEV (reference sequence). V lost 9 bases, J lost 1 base, and 19 bases lay in between. The CDR3 is CASAWDTWASYEQYF. CDR3 nucleotide sequence: TGTGCCAGTGCCTGGGACACTTGGGCGTCCTACGAGCAGTACTTC.